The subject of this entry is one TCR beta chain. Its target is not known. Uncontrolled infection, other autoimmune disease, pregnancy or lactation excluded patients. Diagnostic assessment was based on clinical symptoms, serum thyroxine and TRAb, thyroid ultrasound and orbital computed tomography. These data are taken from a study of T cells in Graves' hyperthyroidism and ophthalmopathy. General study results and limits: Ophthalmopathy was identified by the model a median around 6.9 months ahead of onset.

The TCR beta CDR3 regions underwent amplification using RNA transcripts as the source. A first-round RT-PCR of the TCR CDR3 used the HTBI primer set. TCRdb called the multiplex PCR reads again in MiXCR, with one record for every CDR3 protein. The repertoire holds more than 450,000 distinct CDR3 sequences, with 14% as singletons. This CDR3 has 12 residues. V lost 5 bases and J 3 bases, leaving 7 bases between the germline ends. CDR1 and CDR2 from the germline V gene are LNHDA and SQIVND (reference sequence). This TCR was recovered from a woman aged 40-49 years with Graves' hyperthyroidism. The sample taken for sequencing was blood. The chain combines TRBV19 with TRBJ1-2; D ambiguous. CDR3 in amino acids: CASSAGYYGYTF. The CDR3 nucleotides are TGTGCCAGTAGTGCAGGTTACTATGGCTACACCTTC.